The next 15 T cell receptor beta chains were all read from a single sample in a study of cytomegalovirus exposure and HLA in healthy donors. In the PCR, 60 Vbeta and 13 Jbeta primers were used. Method: immunoSEQ multiplex PCR; TCRdb's copy keeps in-frame clones and lacks some. The sample holds about 120,000 clones, 70% to 90% seen once. The sequencing input was PBMCs. Receptors originate from a man aged 18 to 30 in good health and CMV-seropositive.

This clone was observed many times. V is TRBV30 and J is TRBJ1-2; 9 bases are shared with TRBD1. V lost 3 bases, J lost 4 bases, and 9 bases stayed unmatched. Germline V gene lookup returns CDR1 GTSNPN and CDR2 SVGIG (reference sequence). The CDR3 loop spans 15 amino acids. The CDR3 bases are TGTGCCTGGAGCGAGGCGACAGGGGGGGGCTATGGCTACACCTTC. Translated, it gives CAWSEATGGGYGYTF.

The genes are TRBV9 and TRBJ2-5, with TRBD1 as a possible D gene (5 bases). The length of the CDR3 is 15 residues. Germline values: CDR1 SGDLS, CDR2 YYNGEE. The V end lost 0 bases, the J end lost 5 bases, and 14 bases lay between the germline ends. The CDR3 reads CASSVAPRVGETQYF. DNA for the CDR3: TGTGCCAGCAGCGTAGCACCCAGGGTAGGGGAGACCCAGTACTTC.

This chain uses TRBV28 with TRBJ2-7; 8 nucleotides line up with TRBD2. Losses at the gene ends were 7 bases for V and 4 bases for J; bases not matched to a gene: 6. This CDR3 has 13 residues. CDR1 is MDHEN and CDR2 is SYDVKM in the germline V gene. CDR3 protein: CASKIGGAYEQYF. The CDR3 coding sequence is TGTGCCAGCAAGATCGGGGGGGCTTACGAGCAGTACTTC.

This chain connects TRBV9 to TRBJ2-1; 7 bases are a match to TRBD2. This CDR3 contains 14 residues. V dropped 0 bases and J dropped 6; count of bases not matched to a gene: 3. Germline assignment: CDR1 SGDLS and CDR2 YYNGEE. The CDR3 sequence is CASSVEGGSNEQFF. In nucleotides, the CDR3 is TGTGCCAGCAGCGTAGAGGGAGGGAGCAATGAGCAGTTCTTC.

The chain recombines TRBV11-2 with TRBJ2-3; D is perhaps TRBD2 (6 bases). V was trimmed by 7 bases and J by 3 bases, leaving 23 bases between them. Germline CDR1 SGHAT, CDR2 FQNNGV. The CDR3 has 17 residues. The CDR3 DNA is TGTGCCAGCACTTATGAACTAGGAGGGTTCATAACAGATACGCAGTATTTT. The encoded protein is CASTYELGGFITDTQYF.

CDR3 amino acids: CASSYSPRTVLYEQYF. In DNA form, the CDR3 reads TGTGCCAGCAGTTACAGCCCTCGGACTGTCCTCTACGAGCAGTACTTC. The J gene is TRBJ2-7, the V gene TRBV6-5; possibly TRBD2 for D (5 bases). Germline V lookup: CDR1 MNHEY, CDR2 SVGAGI. Between the trimmed V and J ends, which lost 2 bases and 3 bases, there was a span of 17 bases. CDR3 length: 16 residues.

CDR3 amino acids: CASSTPGGGQPQHF. The CDR3 bases are TGTGCCAGTAGTACCCCAGGGGGAGGACAGCCCCAGCATTTT. J is TRBJ1-5 and V is TRBV19; TRBD1 matches at 7 bases. CDR3 length: 14 residues. CDR1 is LNHDA, CDR2 SQIVND, per germline (reference sequence). Losses at the gene ends were 4 bases for V and 7 bases for J; bases not matched to a gene: 7. Drawing the rest from reference TRBV19 and TRBJ1-5, the complete variable domain is DGGITQSPKYLFRKEGQNVTLSCEQNLNHDAMYWYRQDPGQGLRLIYYSQIVNDFQKGDIAEGYSVSREKKESFPLTVTSAQKNPTAFYLCASSTPGGGQPQHFGDGTRLSIL.

This clone has only a few counts. CDR3 coding DNA: TGTGCCAGCAGCCGAGACAGGGACTATGGCTACACCTTC. It is translated as CASSRDRDYGYTF. The chain joins TRBV27 to TRBJ1-2; 7 bases fit TRBD1. The V and J ends lost 6 bases and 3 bases, in that order; junction bases with no gene match: 4. The germline V gene encodes CDR1 MNHEY and CDR2 SMNVEV (reference sequence). This CDR3 contains 13 residues.

The rearrangement links TRBV29-1 to TRBJ2-5; a weak D match, TRBD2 (7 bases). The J call is in doubt because the DNA end fits TRBJ2-7 better. Germline lookup yields CDR1 SQVTM and CDR2 ANQGSEA. The CDR3 consists of 12 residues. CDR3 in amino acids: CSVTGGPYEQYF. The CDR3 DNA follows: TGCAGCGTCACCGGGGGGCCCTACGAGCAGTACTTC.

V is TRBV14 and J is TRBJ2-1, with TRBD2 identical over 9 bases. From germline, CDR1 is SGHDN and CDR2 FVKESK. The CDR3 is 15 residues long. J lost 1 base, V lost 5 bases, and 3 bases had no gene match. The CDR3 sequence: CASSSTSGSYNEQFF. In DNA form, the CDR3 reads TGTGCCAGCAGCTCGACTAGCGGATCCTACAATGAGCAGTTCTTC.

The chain combines TRBV2 with TRBJ2-2; D is unclear. Trimming left V 5 bases short and J 4 bases short, with 14 bases between. The length of the CDR3 is 15 residues. CDR1 SNHLY and CDR2 FYNNEI come from the germline V gene. CDR3 sequence: CASSPRVYGTGELFF. In DNA form, the CDR3 reads TGTGCCAGCAGTCCCCGGGTGTACGGCACCGGGGAGCTGTTTTTT.

This rearrangement joins TRBV4-1 to TRBJ2-7; maybe TRBD2 (5 bases). The CDR3 has 13 residues. In germline, CDR1 is MGHRA, CDR2 YSYEKL. With 1 base removed from V and 3 bases from J, the gap between germline ends came to 7 bases. The CDR3 reads CASSQVGDYEQYF. Written as DNA, the CDR3 is TGCGCCAGCAGCCAAGTCGGGGACTACGAGCAGTACTTC.

The chain is built from TRBV5-6 and TRBJ2-3; 7 nucleotides agree with TRBD1. J was trimmed by 1 base and V by 2 bases; bases with no gene match: 7. The CDR3 has 16 amino acids. CDR1 and CDR2 from the germline V gene are SGHDT and YYEEEE. The CDR3 loop reads CASSFYDRAGTDTQYF. As DNA, the CDR3 is TGTGCCAGCAGCTTTTACGACAGGGCTGGCACAGATACGCAGTATTTT.

The chain employs TRBV6-5 and TRBJ1-2; D may be TRBD1 (5 bases). Trimming left V 6 bases short and J 6 bases short, with 8 bases between. Germline CDR1 is MNHEY and CDR2 is SVGAGI. The CDR3 covers 11 residues. The CDR3 DNA follows: TGTGCCAGCAGCGGAGGGGATGGCTACACCTTC. Translated: CASSGGDGYTF.

This chain uses TRBV4-1 with TRBJ2-2; tentatively, D is TRBD2 (6 bases). Germline lookup yields CDR1 MGHRA and CDR2 YSYEKL. Trimming shortened V by 7 bases and J by 8 bases, and 23 bases separated the two germline ends. This CDR3 has 16 residues. DNA of the CDR3: TGCGCCAGCACCCCGAGAGGGACTTCTATTTCTGGGGAGCTGTTTTTT. As protein: CASTPRGTSISGELFF.